By its share, the clone carrying this T cell receptor beta chain is medium-sized. The CDR3 has 14 residues. J was trimmed by 3 bases and V by 8 bases; bases with no gene match: 7. In germline, CDR1 is ENHRY, CDR2 SYGVKD. This entry is derived from a study of control samples from healthy donors and cancer patients. Data came from immunoSEQ multiplex PCR; TCRdb stores just in-frame clones and leaves some out. The table includes about 120,000 clones, about 86% detected once. Sequencing was carried out using blood. V is TRBV10-3 and J is TRBJ2-7; 10 bases agree with TRBD2. This clonotype was sampled from a man younger than 45 in good health. Here the CDR3 reads CAISAGGTDYEQYF. The CDR3 DNA reads as TGTGCCATCTCAGCGGGGGGGACTGACTACGAGCAGTACTTC.